Shown below are 19 T cell receptor beta chains from a single sample sequenced in a study of graft-versus-host responses after intestinal transplantation. Antigens of these TCRs are unknown. Sequenced by immunoSEQ multiplex PCR; TCRdb stores in-frame clones only, minus some. The data show more than 95,000 clones, around 90% seen once. This material consisted of unstimulated CD4+ T cells sorted from spleen or lymph node cells, taken before intestinal transplant. These receptors were obtained from a human donor who received an intestinal transplant.

The genes are TRBV4-1 and TRBJ1-4; 12 positions match TRBD1. Per germline, CDR1 MGHRA and CDR2 YSYEKL. This CDR3 comprises 15 residues. Trimming cost V 3 bases and J 8 bases; bases outside gene matches: 4. The chain's CDR3 is CASSQGQGAREKLFF. Here the CDR3 DNA reads TGCGCCAGCAGCCAGGGACAGGGGGCGCGGGAAAAACTGTTTTTT.

This sequence joins TRBV5-1 and TRBJ1-2; TRBD1 might be the D (6 bases). Deletions cut 0 bases from V and 4 bases from J, with 13 bases between. Germline-derived CDR1 and CDR2 are SGHRS and YFSETQ. The CDR3 consists of 15 residues. CDR3 nucleotides: TGCGCCAGCAGCTTGGATGCAGGACAGCTCTATGGCTACACCTTC. Translating it yields CASSLDAGQLYGYTF.

V usage is TRBV18 and J usage is TRBJ2-1; 7 nucleotides agree with TRBD2. From germline, CDR1 is KGHSH and CDR2 LQKENI. Trimming cost V 2 bases and J 10 bases; bases outside gene matches: 14. The CDR3 contains 16 residues. CDR3 coding DNA: TGTGCCAGCTCACCAGGACTGGTGCGGGAGTACGGGGAGCAGTTCTTC. The encoded protein is CASSPGLVREYGEQFF. The whole variable domain, filled in from reference TRBV18 and TRBJ2-1, reads NAGVMQNPRHLVRRRGQEARLRCSPMKGHSHVYWYRQLPEEGLKFMVYLQKENIIDESGMPKERFSAEFPKEGPSILRIQQVVRGDSAAYFCASSPGLVREYGEQFFGPGTRLTVL.

The chain uses TRBV29-1 and TRBJ2-4; D is uncertain. Germline CDR1 SQVTM, CDR2 ANQGSEA. V was trimmed by 5 bases and J by 0 bases, leaving 11 bases between them. This CDR3 has 14 residues. DNA of the CDR3: TGCAGCGTTCGACTTAGACTAGCCAAAAACATTCAGTACTTC. Protein: CSVRLRLAKNIQYF.

The genes are TRBV5-1 and TRBJ1-6; the match to TRBD1 covers 7 bases. After removal of 0 bases from V and 8 bases from J, the junction contained 2 bases not matched to a gene. The CDR3 loop spans 14 amino acids. CDR1 and CDR2 (germline): SGHRS, YFSETQ. The CDR3 DNA reads as TGCGCCAGCAGCTTGGGACAGGGAGATTCACCCCTCCACTTT. Translation gives CASSLGQGDSPLHF.

The CDR3 is CASSGARTAKETQYF. CDR3 DNA: TGTGCCAGCAGCGGCGCCAGGACAGCTAAAGAGACCCAGTACTTC. The J gene is TRBJ2-5, the V gene TRBV5-4; maybe TRBD1 (6 bases). CDR1 SGHNT and CDR2 YYREEE come from the germline V gene (reference sequence). Trimming stripped 4 bases from V and 3 bases from J, with 16 bases between. This CDR3 comprises 15 residues.

The rearrangement uses TRBV5-1 and TRBJ2-3, with a tentative D call TRBD2 (6 bases). The CDR3 is 15 residues long. Trimming pared 3 bases from V and 6 bases from J, leaving 17 bases between. Germline lookup yields CDR1 SGHRS and CDR2 YFSETQ. In nucleotides, the CDR3 is TGCGCCAGCAGCTCGGTGACTAGTAGGCCGGATACGCAGTATTTT. Translating it yields CASSSVTSRPDTQYF.

This clone occurred once. The chain combines TRBV6-5 with TRBJ2-7; 9 positions match TRBD1. Trimming took 6 bases from V and 3 from J; bases not matched to a gene: 9. The CDR3 length is 15 residues. The germline gives CDR1 MNHEY, CDR2 SVGAGI. This chain's CDR3 is CASRRSTGGFYEQYF. The CDR3 region has the DNA TGTGCCAGCAGAAGGTCGACAGGGGGGTTCTACGAGCAGTACTTC.

J is TRBJ2-2 and V is TRBV5-4; D not resolved. Germline V gene sequence: CDR1 SGHNT, CDR2 YYREEE (reference sequence). V gave up 0 bases and J gave up 0 bases, with 9 bases separating them. This CDR3 region has 16 residues. The CDR3 bases are TGTGCCAGCAGCTTGGGCGCGAGGACGAACACCGGGGAGCTGTTTTTT. Residues: CASSLGARTNTGELFF.

The chain couples TRBV5-1 to TRBJ2-7, with TRBD2 as a possible D gene (6 bases). The CDR3 sequence is 15 residues long. The germline V gene has CDR1 SGHRS and CDR2 YFSETQ. The V end was cut by 0 bases, the J end by 4 bases, with 14 bases between. The CDR3 coding sequence is TGCGCCAGCAGCTTGGAGTCTAGCGAGAAATACGAGCAGTACTTC. Its protein is CASSLESSEKYEQYF.

V and J are TRBV5-1 and TRBJ2-5; 7 bases are a match to TRBD1. With V trimmed by 5 bases and J by 5 bases, 15 bases remained unmatched. The CDR3 consists of 16 residues. Germline V gives CDR1 SGHRS, CDR2 YFSETQ. CDR3 residues: CASSRLTGVGTETQYF. CDR3 coding DNA: TGCGCCAGCAGTCGACTCACAGGGGTCGGAACCGAGACCCAGTACTTC.

V gene TRBV6-1 combines with J gene TRBJ2-7; D might be TRBD1 (5 bases). V lost 5 bases to trimming and J lost 3 bases, with 14 bases between them. CDR3 length: 14 amino acids. Germline lookup yields CDR1 MNHNS and CDR2 SASEGT. The CDR3 coding sequence is TGTGCCAGCAGTAAACAGGAGCAGGGCTACGAGCAGTACTTC. This sequence encodes CASSKQEQGYEQYF.

V and J are TRBV5-1 and TRBJ2-3, with TRBD2 matching 13 bases. The J segment lost 0 bases and the V segment lost 4 bases, leaving 8 bases of the junction unmatched. The CDR3 is made up of 18 amino acids. The germline CDR1 and CDR2 sequences are SGHRS and YFSETQ. CDR3 bases: TGCGCCAGCAGCGGAACACTAGCGGGGGGGCGGAGCACAGATACGCAGTATTTT. It specifies CASSGTLAGGRSTDTQYF.

Only a few counts were recorded for this clone. V and J are TRBV2 and TRBJ1-6; a weak D match, TRBD1 (6 bases). Deletions cut 4 bases from V and 7 bases from J, with 8 bases between. The CDR3 has 13 amino acids. Germline-derived CDR1 and CDR2 are SNHLY and FYNNEI. CDR3 loop: CASSVDSNSPLHF. CDR3 coding DNA: TGTGCCAGCAGTGTGGACAGCAATTCACCCCTCCACTTT.

The gene calls are TRBV7-9 and TRBJ1-2, with 10 bases fitting TRBD1. V was pared by 5 bases and J by 8 bases, with 8 bases of the junction left unmatched. The CDR3 loop spans 14 amino acids. The germline V gene has CDR1 SEHNR and CDR2 FQNEAQ (reference sequence). CDR3 nucleotides: TGTGCCAGCAGCCAGGGACAGGGGAGTCAAGGCTACACCTTC. Translation: CASSQGQGSQGYTF.

The count of this clone is one. The chain has TRBV7-8 and TRBJ1-2, with D hard to call. CDR3 length: 15 residues. Between the trimmed V and J ends, which lost 3 bases and 1 base, there was a span of 12 bases. Germline values: CDR1 SGHVS, CDR2 FQNEAQ. In DNA, the CDR3 is TGTGCCAGCAGCTTGTTGATCGGGGTTAACTATGGCTACACCTTC. Translation: CASSLLIGVNYGYTF.

This clone was counted a single time. The rearrangement joins TRBV5-1 to TRBJ2-1; a possible D gene is TRBD2 (6 bases). The length of the CDR3 is 15 residues. The V gene's germline CDR1 is SGHRS and CDR2 YFSETQ. Trimming took 2 bases from V and 4 from J, leaving 13 bases between them. CDR3 nucleotide sequence: TGCGCCAGCAGCTTCAGACTAGTAGGGTACAATGAGCAGTTCTTC. It specifies CASSFRLVGYNEQFF.

The chain joins TRBV28 to TRBJ2-6; D unresolved. The length of the CDR3 is 15 residues. Trimming stripped 7 bases from V and 0 bases from J, with 10 bases between. Per the germline V gene, CDR1 is MDHEN and CDR2 is SYDVKM. The DNA of the CDR3 is TGTGCCAGCAAACCGAGGTTCTCTGGGGCCAACGTCCTGACTTTC. Its translation is CASKPRFSGANVLTF.

The genes are TRBV9 and TRBJ2-3, with D unresolved. CDR3 length equals 13 residues. Per germline, CDR1 SGDLS and CDR2 YYNGEE. Trimming shortened V by 1 base and J by 1 base, and 4 bases separated the two germline ends. The CDR3 sequence is CASSVSGTDTQYF. CDR3 DNA sequence: TGTGCCAGCAGCGTATCCGGCACAGATACGCAGTATTTT.